This T cell receptor beta chain comes out of a study of radiotherapy plus CTLA-4 blockade in lung cancer. Germline lookup yields CDR1 MNHNY and CDR2 SVGAGI (reference sequence). The germline V and J ends were trimmed by 6 bases and 1 base, with 6 bases remaining between them. The CDR3 loop spans 12 amino acids. This clone was observed a handful of times. Sequencing was performed with immunoSEQ multiplex PCR; in TCRdb, only in-frame clones are kept and a portion is missing. The repertoire includes roughly 77,000 clones, over 65% of them detected once, and more than 7.5% sits in the top ten. Sequenced here: peripheral blood, sampled from a patient treated with radiotherapy plus ipilimumab. The chain recombines TRBV6-6 with TRBJ1-1, with TRBD1 as a possible D gene (6 bases). This clonotype was obtained from a human donor with non-small cell lung cancer whose response to radiotherapy plus ipilimumab could not be evaluated. CDR3 residues: CASRTGNTEAFF. The DNA for the CDR3 is TGTGCCAGCAGGACAGGGAACACTGAAGCTTTCTTT.